This TCR beta chain came from a study of shared clonotypes between healthy human individuals. Whole-study context: Three CD4 naive, three CD4 memory, two CD8 naive and one CD8 memory plate were used per donor.

In the case of this clone: Its antigen is unknown.

Several immunoSEQ plates held equal portions of the genomic DNA taken from each subset. This table comes from immunoSEQ multiplex PCR, and its TCRdb copy is limited to in-frame clones, with some not included. The sample contains a few hundred thousand clones, about 96% of which appear only once. Regarding the study as a whole: Represented genetic and exposure-history diversity was restricted by having few donors. Across subsets, estimated richness was generally greater for naive than for memory populations.

Germline V gene lookup returns CDR1 MGHDK and CDR2 SYGVNS. The CDR3 runs 13 residues. V was cut by 1 base and J by 0 bases, with 3 bases left in between. The source material was memory CD8+ T cells sorted from blood. Subset specified: CD45RO+ cells pooled with CCR7-negative TemRA cells. This clonotype originated in a man younger than 45 in good health. The V gene is TRBV25-1, the J gene TRBJ1-2; D remains unclear. In DNA form, the CDR3 reads TGTGCCAGCAGTGAATGGGCTAACTATGGCTACACCTTC. Amino acids: CASSEWANYGYTF.